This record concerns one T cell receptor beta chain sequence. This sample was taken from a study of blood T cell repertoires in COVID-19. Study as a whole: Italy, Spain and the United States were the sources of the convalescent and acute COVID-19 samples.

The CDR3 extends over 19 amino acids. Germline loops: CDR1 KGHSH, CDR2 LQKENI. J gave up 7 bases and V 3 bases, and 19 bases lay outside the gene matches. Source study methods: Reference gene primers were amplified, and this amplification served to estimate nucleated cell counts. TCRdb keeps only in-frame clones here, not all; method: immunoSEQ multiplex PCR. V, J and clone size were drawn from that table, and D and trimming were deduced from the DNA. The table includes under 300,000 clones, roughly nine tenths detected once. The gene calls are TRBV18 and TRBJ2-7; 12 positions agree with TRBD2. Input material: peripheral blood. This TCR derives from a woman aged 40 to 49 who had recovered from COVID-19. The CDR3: CASSPRVLAGGRVPGEQYF. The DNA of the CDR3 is TGTGCCAGCTCACCTCGGGTGCTAGCGGGAGGGCGGGTGCCTGGAGAGCAGTACTTC.